The 30 T cell receptor beta chains in this list originate from one sample, sequenced in a study of graft-versus-host responses after intestinal transplantation (TCRdb year 2021). According to the study, the label for this sample's time point signals: cells obtained before transplantation from donor or recipient. Antigens of these TCRs are unknown. Library creation used the immunoSEQ multiplex PCR assay. TCRdb provides this immuneACCESS table in a form limited to in-frame rearrangements. Some clones are lacking; in checked studies, under half of them reflect an unresolved V gene, and why the rest are absent is not known. The table for this sample lists tens of thousands of clones; about 95% of them were counted only once. The ten largest clones capture roughly 0.18% of the sample. Sequences were derived from unstimulated CD4+ T cells sorted from spleen or lymph node cells, sampled before transplant. The receptors originated from a human donor who was the organ donor for an intestinal transplant.

The genes are TRBV27 and TRBJ2-4; 7 nucleotides align to TRBD1. The CDR3 is 13 amino acids. CDR1 is MNHEY, CDR2 SMNVEV, per germline (reference sequence). Trimming at V came to 5 bases and at J to 7 bases, leaving 5 bases not matched to a gene. The CDR3 protein is CASSLQGTNIQYF. CDR3 DNA sequence: TGTGCCAGCAGTCTACAGGGGACGAACATTCAGTACTTC.

The chain carries TRBV5-4 and TRBJ1-6; D may be TRBD1 (6 bases). Trimming pared 4 bases from V and 7 bases from J, leaving 15 bases between. CDR1 is SGHNT and CDR2 is YYREEE in the germline V gene (reference sequence). This CDR3 region has 15 residues. The CDR3 reads CASSEGDRRNSPLHF. In nucleotides, the CDR3 is TGTGCCAGCAGCGAGGGGGACCGAAGAAATTCACCCCTCCACTTT.

The chain employs TRBV6-6 and TRBJ2-4, with D perhaps TRBD1 (5 bases). CDR1 is MNHNY and CDR2 is SVGAGI in the germline V gene (reference sequence). The CDR3 is made up of 13 amino acids. Between the trimmed V and J ends, which lost 8 bases and 7 bases, there was a span of 15 bases. The CDR3 nucleotides are TGTGCCAGCTTCAGTAAGGGGAAGAACATTCAGTACTTC. It codes for CASFSKGKNIQYF.

V gene TRBV19 combines with J gene TRBJ1-1; D remains ambiguous. CDR3 length equals 17 residues. In germline, CDR1 is LNHDA, CDR2 SQIVND (reference sequence). Deletions cut 6 bases from V and 3 bases from J, with 23 bases between. In DNA form, the CDR3 reads TGTGCCAGTAGACTCCTACCCACGCGCCCGGGGTACACTGAAGCTTTCTTT. Amino acid sequence: CASRLLPTRPGYTEAFF.

This chain joins TRBV5-1 and TRBJ1-1, with 7 nucleotides matching TRBD1. The J segment lost 4 bases and the V segment lost 1 base, leaving 4 bases of the junction unmatched. The CDR3 totals 14 residues. Germline V gene data show CDR1 as SGHRS and CDR2 as YFSETQ. The CDR3 sequence is CASSLQGGTTEAFF. The CDR3 coding sequence is TGCGCCAGCAGCTTGCAGGGGGGAACCACTGAAGCTTTCTTT.

The genes are TRBV5-1 and TRBJ1-6, with D unresolved. The CDR3 has 12 amino acids. Looked up from germline, CDR1 is SGHRS and CDR2 is YFSETQ. V was pared by 7 bases and J by 2 bases, with 4 bases between. CDR3 nucleotides: TGCGCCAGCCGGGCCTATAATTCACCCCTCCACTTT. The encoded protein is CASRAYNSPLHF.

V and J are TRBV9 and TRBJ1-1, with 8 positions matching TRBD1. The CDR3 contains 16 residues. V gave up 3 bases and J gave up 1 base; unmatched junction bases: 8. The V gene's germline CDR1 is SGDLS and CDR2 YYNGEE. The CDR3 here is CASSGGRGRTNTEAFF. In DNA form, the CDR3 reads TGTGCCAGCAGCGGCGGCAGGGGGCGGACGAACACTGAAGCTTTCTTT.

Points on this clone: At the DNA level, this CDR3 is encoded by other sequences in the same sample as well. The genes are TRBV7-3 and TRBJ2-6; the D gene is possibly TRBD2 (5 bases). CDR1 and CDR2 (germline): SGHTA, FQGTGA. V was clipped by 5 bases and J by 0 bases, with 11 bases between them. CDR3 length: 16 residues. The DNA of the CDR3 is TGTGCCAGCAGCCTAAGCCGGGACTCTGGGGCCAACGTCCTGACTTTC. Protein: CASSLSRDSGANVLTF.

The chain has TRBV30 and TRBJ1-1; TRBD1 matches 10 bases. CDR3 length: 12 amino acids. The trim removed 3 bases at V and 6 bases at J, leaving 1 base unmatched. CDR1 and CDR2 from the germline V gene are GTSNPN and SVGIG (reference sequence). CDR3: CAWRDRGSEAFF. Here the CDR3 DNA reads TGTGCCTGGAGGGACAGGGGGTCTGAAGCTTTCTTT.

The chain combines TRBV28 with TRBJ2-7; TRBD1 matches at 9 bases. V shed 5 bases and J 6 bases; nucleotides not matched to a gene: 5. Germline lookup yields CDR1 MDHEN and CDR2 SYDVKM. The CDR3 length is 13 residues. Here the CDR3 DNA reads TGTGCCAGCAGTCCCGGGACAGGGCGCGAGCAGTACTTC. As protein: CASSPGTGREQYF.

This chain uses TRBV6-5 with TRBJ1-4; D is possibly TRBD1 (5 bases). V was cut by 6 bases and J by 7 bases, with 15 bases left in between. The CDR3 has 14 residues. Germline V CDR1 and CDR2: MNHEY, SVGAGI. Here the CDR3 reads CASRMGRVVEKLFF. CDR3 coding DNA: TGTGCCAGCAGGATGGGCAGGGTAGTTGAAAAACTGTTTTTT.

This clone was counted once. One end of the junction varies from germline; a read error may be responsible. The chain has TRBV5-4 and TRBJ2-7; D perhaps matches TRBD2 (6 bases). CDR1 and CDR2 (germline): SGHNT, YYREEE (reference sequence). This CDR3 comprises 13 residues. The chain's CDR3 is CASSPWGVDEQHF. DNA of the CDR3: TGTGCCAGCAGCCCCTGGGGGGTCGACGAGCAGCACTTC.

The V call is TRBV27, the J call TRBJ2-7; 7 nucleotides match TRBD1. Germline CDR1 MNHEY, CDR2 SMNVEV (reference sequence). The CDR3 sequence is 15 residues long. Trimming cost V 1 base and J 6 bases; bases outside gene matches: 9. CDR3 in amino acids: CASSLFLDREAEQYF. CDR3 coding DNA: TGTGCCAGCAGTTTATTCTTAGACAGGGAAGCCGAGCAGTACTTC.

The chain has TRBV5-1 and TRBJ2-1, with 8 bases fitting TRBD2. The CDR3 is 16 amino acids. Losses at the gene ends were 4 bases for V and 8 bases for J; bases not matched to a gene: 14. CDR1 is SGHRS and CDR2 is YFSETQ in the germline V gene. The CDR3 reads CASSATFTGTRDEQFF. The CDR3 bases are TGCGCCAGCAGCGCGACTTTTACCGGGACTAGGGATGAGCAGTTCTTC. The full variable domain, rest sourced from reference TRBV5-1 and TRBJ2-1, is KAGVTQTPRYLIKTRGQQVTLSCSPISGHRSVSWYQQTPGQGLQFLFEYFSETQRNKGNFPGRFSGRQFSNSRSEMNVSTLELGDSALYLCASSATFTGTRDEQFFGPGTRLTVL.

This clone was counted once. J is TRBJ1-5 and V is TRBV28; D is ambiguous. Germline loops: CDR1 MDHEN, CDR2 SYDVKM. The ends were cut back, 6 bases at V and 6 bases at J, with 12 bases in the middle. The CDR3 runs 13 residues. This chain's CDR3 is CASRGWDSQPQHF. In DNA form, the CDR3 reads TGTGCCAGCAGGGGCTGGGATTCTCAGCCCCAGCATTTT.

This clone occurred once. V gene TRBV9 combines with J gene TRBJ1-1; D not resolved. Germline V gives CDR1 SGDLS, CDR2 YYNGEE. Trimming removed 3 bases from V and 0 bases from J, with 6 bases in between. The CDR3 runs 13 residues. The CDR3 here is CASSGAVNTEAFF. The CDR3 DNA follows: TGTGCCAGCAGCGGGGCCGTGAACACTGAAGCTTTCTTT.

Written as DNA, the CDR3 is TGTGCCAGCAGGAACACTGAAGCTTTCTTT. It yields the protein CASRNTEAFF. The rearrangement links TRBV6-5 to TRBJ1-1, with no clear D. Trimming removed 6 bases from V and 1 base from J, with 0 bases in between. Per the germline V gene, CDR1 is MNHEY and CDR2 is SVGAGI. The CDR3 loop spans 10 amino acids.

This chain uses TRBV11-2 with TRBJ2-2; D gene uncertain. Germline assignment: CDR1 SGHAT and CDR2 FQNNGV. The V gene lost 0 bases and the J gene lost 7 bases, with 21 bases spanning the gap. The CDR3 totals 18 residues. CDR3: CASSLELGVPAAIGELFF. CDR3 DNA sequence: TGTGCCAGCAGCTTAGAACTTGGCGTCCCGGCGGCTATCGGGGAGCTGTTTTTT.

The chain recombines TRBV27 with TRBJ1-5, with D tentatively TRBD1 (5 bases). The CDR3 sequence is 15 residues long. The V end lost 1 base, the J end lost 5 bases, and 12 bases lay between the germline ends. Per germline, CDR1 MNHEY and CDR2 SMNVEV (reference sequence). CDR3 coding DNA: TGTGCCAGCAGTTTATGGCAGGGTTCGGATCAGCCCCAGCATTTT. It is translated as CASSLWQGSDQPQHF.

The V gene is TRBV19, the J gene TRBJ2-3, with a tentative D call TRBD2 (6 bases). The CDR3 runs to 14 residues. The V and J ends lost 8 bases and 6 bases respectively, with 18 bases between them. Germline V lookup: CDR1 LNHDA, CDR2 SQIVND (reference sequence). In DNA form, the CDR3 reads TGTGCCAGTGTACGGGGAGGTACTTCCGATACGCAGTATTTT. It translates to CASVRGGTSDTQYF.

This clone was picked up a small number of times. This sequence joins TRBV5-4 and TRBJ2-5, with unresolved D. CDR3 size: 14 residues. Trimming stripped 2 bases from V and 1 base from J, with 9 bases between. Germline V lookup: CDR1 SGHNT, CDR2 YYREEE (reference sequence). The CDR3 region has the DNA TGTGCCAGCAGCTTTTATAGGACCCAAGAGACCCAGTACTTC. Its translation: CASSFYRTQETQYF.

The CDR3 is CASRRGLAEEETQYF. CDR3 bases: TGTGCCAGCAGAAGGGGACTAGCTGAAGAAGAGACCCAGTACTTC. J is TRBJ2-5 and V is TRBV11-2; TRBD2 matches at 9 bases. V lost 6 bases to trimming and J lost 3 bases; unmatched junction nucleotides: 8. Germline CDR1 SGHAT, CDR2 FQNNGV. This CDR3 has 15 amino acids.

This chain connects TRBV4-3 to TRBJ1-3; 10 bases match TRBD1. V lost 4 bases and J lost 3; bases outside the gene matches: 9. CDR3 length equals 17 residues. Germline V gives CDR1 LGHNA, CDR2 YSLEER. The CDR3 loop reads CASSRDRDRGDGNTIYF. The CDR3 DNA reads TGCGCCAGCAGCCGAGACCGGGACAGGGGAGATGGAAACACCATATATTTT.

The chain couples TRBV7-2 to TRBJ2-7; D remains ambiguous. Germline assignment: CDR1 SGHTA and CDR2 FQGNSA. The length of the CDR3 is 11 residues. Trimming stripped 5 bases from V and 6 bases from J, with 8 bases between. The CDR3 reads CASSQVGEQYF. In DNA form, the CDR3 reads TGTGCCAGCAGCCAGGTCGGCGAGCAGTACTTC.

The chain links TRBV7-3 to TRBJ2-7; 7 bases are a match to TRBD1. The CDR3 sequence is 14 residues long. The germline V gene encodes CDR1 SGHTA and CDR2 FQGTGA. The ends lost 4 bases at V and 2 bases at J; junction bases unmatched: 5. The CDR3 DNA follows: TGTGCCAGCAGCTCCTGGACAGGCCCCTACGAGCAGTACTTC. This encodes CASSSWTGPYEQYF.

Concerning this clone: An end of the junction does not agree with germline; a read error may underlie this. This chain uses TRBV29-1 with TRBJ2-7; D perhaps matches TRBD2 (5 bases). The CDR3 totals 11 residues. Germline assignment: CDR1 SQVTM and CDR2 ANQGSEA. The CDR3 protein is CTVMRVSEQYF. The DNA for the CDR3 is TGCACCGTTATGAGGGTCTCCGAGCAGTACTTC.

The chain recombines TRBV7-2 with TRBJ1-2; D not certain. The CDR3 length is 11 residues. Germline V CDR1 and CDR2: SGHTA, FQGNSA. V lost 5 bases and J lost 7, with 8 bases in between. CDR3: CASSLRGGYTF. The CDR3 bases are TGTGCCAGCAGCCTACGCGGTGGCTACACCTTC.

This chain joins TRBV6-6 and TRBJ1-5, with D uncertain. The ends were cut back, 5 bases at V and 0 bases at J, with 11 bases in the middle. This CDR3 spans 15 amino acids. Germline assignment: CDR1 MNHNY and CDR2 SVGAGI (reference sequence). Written as DNA, the CDR3 is TGTGCCAGCAGTGCTTACCCATATAGCAATCAGCCCCAGCATTTT. Translation gives CASSAYPYSNQPQHF.

The chain uses TRBV5-4 and TRBJ1-1; weak D call: TRBD1 (5 bases). CDR3 length equals 16 residues. V lost 6 bases and J 1 base, leaving 19 bases between the germline ends. Germline lookup yields CDR1 SGHNT and CDR2 YYREEE (reference sequence). The CDR3 reads CASKPLETGENTEAFF. CDR3 coding DNA: TGTGCCAGCAAACCCTTAGAGACGGGGGAGAACACTGAAGCTTTCTTT.

This chain joins TRBV25-1 and TRBJ1-5; D remains unclear. V lost 3 bases and J lost 7, with 7 bases in between. The CDR3 is 12 amino acids. Looked up from germline, CDR1 is MGHDK and CDR2 is SYGVNS. CDR3 loop: CASSDKGQPQHF. The CDR3 nucleotides read TGTGCCAGCAGTGATAAAGGCCAGCCCCAGCATTTT.